The rows below give T cell receptor beta chains drawn from one sample of a study of neoadjuvant anti-PD-1 for oral cavity cancer. Profiling relied on immunoSEQ multiplex PCR, and the TCRdb table lists in-frame clones only, not all of them. Of 15,000 to 20,000 clones in the sample, approximately 70% were seen once. The sequences come from PBMCs, collected before nivolumab (anti-PD-1) treatment. These receptors all stem from a person aged 40 to 85 with oral cavity squamous cell carcinoma. Each CDR3 is given with its conserved first and last residue. The order of the fields is V gene, J gene, CDR3 length, CDR3 protein.

V: TRBV6-1; J: TRBJ2-7; length: 20; CDR3: CASSVAGTGSQSRLTYEQYF
V: TRBV6-5; J: TRBJ1-5; length: 14; CDR3: CASSYSTGDQPQHF
V: TRBV27; J: TRBJ2-7; length: 16; CDR3: CASSLSGLPGPYEQYF
V: TRBV14; J: TRBJ1-2; length: 17; CDR3: CASSHRGQGTLNYGYTF
V: TRBV2; J: TRBJ2-1; length: 11; CDR3: CASAGEGRGFF
V: TRBV11-2; J: TRBJ1-1; length: 13; CDR3: CASSPGRHTEAFF
V: TRBV29-1; J: TRBJ2-2; length: 16; CDR3: CSARGLAGGRTGELFF
V: TRBV28; J: TRBJ2-2; length: 15; CDR3: CASSRTSGKTGELFF
V: TRBV11-3; J: TRBJ2-5; length: 15; CDR3: CASSSSRDSQETQYF
V: TRBV6-1; J: TRBJ2-6; length: 16; CDR3: CASSDLQGSGANVLTF
V: TRBV5-1; J: TRBJ2-3; length: 14; CDR3: CASSLGGFTDTQYF
V: TRBV7-8; J: TRBJ1-3; length: 18; CDR3: CASSLFRPGSSSGNTIYF
V: TRBV18; J: TRBJ1-4; length: 15; CDR3: CASSPQGTGNEKLFF
V: TRBV7-2; J: TRBJ2-3; length: 14; CDR3: CASSGGRMADTQYF
V: TRBV5-1; J: TRBJ2-3; length: 15; CDR3: CASSLHPGLVDTQYF
V: TRBV5-1; J: TRBJ2-7; length: 13; CDR3: CASSHPEGYEQYF
V: TRBV9; J: TRBJ2-7; length: 13; CDR3: CASSPGEAYEQYF
V: TRBV6-1; J: TRBJ2-7; length: 15; CDR3: CASSDPWGGHLEQYF
V: TRBV30; J: TRBJ2-5; length: 13; CDR3: CARASGNAETQYF
V: TRBV27; J: TRBJ2-7; length: 13; CDR3: CASNDGYTYEQYF
V: TRBV15; J: TRBJ2-6; length: 16; CDR3: CATSRGGFSGANVLTF
V: TRBV2; J: TRBJ1-4; length: 14; CDR3: CASSDRELNEKLFF
V: TRBV29-1; J: TRBJ2-5; length: 15; CDR3: CSVKPMTGGRETQYF
V: TRBV5-1; J: TRBJ2-7; length: 14; CDR3: CASSLASGDYEQYF
V: TRBV29-1; J: TRBJ2-7; length: 14; CDR3: CSVAQGIHSYEQYF
V: TRBV29-1; J: TRBJ1-2; length: 12; CDR3: CSSGQGDYGYTF
V: TRBV13; J: TRBJ2-1; length: 18; CDR3: CASSLKPLLAGLYNEQFF
V: TRBV27; J: TRBJ1-2; length: 14; CDR3: CASSPQGFVYGYTF
V: TRBV4-2; J: TRBJ2-6; length: 19; CDR3: CASSQDSATSGSGANVLTF
V: TRBV16; J: TRBJ2-7; length: 15; CDR3: CASSQQQAQGGQLYF
V: TRBV4-1; J: TRBJ1-5; length: 16; CDR3: CASSQEGGQGHQPQHF
V: TRBV30; J: TRBJ1-2; length: 13; CDR3: CAWKSLGINGYTF
V: TRBV2; J: TRBJ2-4; length: 11; CDR3: CAGGTGDIQYF
V: TRBV4-1; J: TRBJ1-1; length: 15; CDR3: CASSQDGTGRGEAFF
V: TRBV5-1; J: TRBJ1-1; length: 12; CDR3: CASSLDATEAFF
V: TRBV29-1; J: TRBJ2-3; length: 12; CDR3: CSVRHSTDTQYF
V: TRBV28; J: TRBJ1-1; length: 16; CDR3: CASSSQGGSYGTEAFF
V: TRBV19; J: TRBJ1-2; length: 13; CDR3: CASSTDGYYGYTF
V: TRBV7-3; J: TRBJ2-3; length: 15; CDR3: CASSLSAGGPDTQYF